The present T cell receptor (beta chain) was sequenced within a study of shared clonotypes between healthy human individuals. Broader study findings: A handful of donors shared approximately 5% of their naive CD4 clonotypes.

CD45RO-negative, CCR7-selected cells formed the naive CD8 fraction, which excluded terminally differentiated effector memory CD45RA+ cells. V dropped 5 bases and J dropped 0 bases, with 13 bases sitting between them. The CDR3 totals 15 residues. From germline, CDR1 is SGHVS and CDR2 FQNEAQ. Sequenced by immunoSEQ multiplex PCR; TCRdb stores in-frame clones only, minus some. This table has about 2.1 million clones, 90% to 95% appearing once. A note on this clone: Its antigen is not known.

This TCR came from a man between 18 and 35 years old in good health. Some clones in this sample may be carry-over from other donors' samples. This chain connects TRBV7-8 to TRBJ1-1; TRBD1 might be the D (5 bases). Sequences were obtained from naive CD8+ T cells from PBMCs. In DNA, the CDR3 is TGTGCCAGCAGCCCCCGGGGGAACATGAACACTGAAGCTTTCTTT. The encoded protein is CASSPRGNMNTEAFF.